This T cell receptor (beta chain) was recorded in a study of blood T cell repertoires in COVID-19. In the study overall: Italy, Spain and the United States were the sources of the convalescent and acute COVID-19 samples.

V gave up 5 bases and J gave up 6 bases, with 16 bases separating them. Germline CDR1 and CDR2: MNHEY and SVGAGI. The CDR3 is 15 residues long. Original analysis: Amplification from reference gene primers served as the basis for estimated nucleated cell counts. TCRdb's table, derived via immunoSEQ multiplex PCR, lists solely in-frame clones and lacks some. The DNA was the basis for D and trimming; V, J and clone size are from that table. The sample yields 9,500 to 15,000 clones, 90% seen once. The source of this sequence is a man between 70 and 80 years old with active COVID-19. The rearrangement joins TRBV6-5 to TRBJ2-2; maybe TRBD2 (5 bases). The material sequenced was peripheral blood. The CDR3 loop reads CASSPRLGDPGELFF. DNA for the CDR3: TGTGCCAGCAGTCCTCGCCTGGGAGACCCCGGGGAGCTGTTTTTT.